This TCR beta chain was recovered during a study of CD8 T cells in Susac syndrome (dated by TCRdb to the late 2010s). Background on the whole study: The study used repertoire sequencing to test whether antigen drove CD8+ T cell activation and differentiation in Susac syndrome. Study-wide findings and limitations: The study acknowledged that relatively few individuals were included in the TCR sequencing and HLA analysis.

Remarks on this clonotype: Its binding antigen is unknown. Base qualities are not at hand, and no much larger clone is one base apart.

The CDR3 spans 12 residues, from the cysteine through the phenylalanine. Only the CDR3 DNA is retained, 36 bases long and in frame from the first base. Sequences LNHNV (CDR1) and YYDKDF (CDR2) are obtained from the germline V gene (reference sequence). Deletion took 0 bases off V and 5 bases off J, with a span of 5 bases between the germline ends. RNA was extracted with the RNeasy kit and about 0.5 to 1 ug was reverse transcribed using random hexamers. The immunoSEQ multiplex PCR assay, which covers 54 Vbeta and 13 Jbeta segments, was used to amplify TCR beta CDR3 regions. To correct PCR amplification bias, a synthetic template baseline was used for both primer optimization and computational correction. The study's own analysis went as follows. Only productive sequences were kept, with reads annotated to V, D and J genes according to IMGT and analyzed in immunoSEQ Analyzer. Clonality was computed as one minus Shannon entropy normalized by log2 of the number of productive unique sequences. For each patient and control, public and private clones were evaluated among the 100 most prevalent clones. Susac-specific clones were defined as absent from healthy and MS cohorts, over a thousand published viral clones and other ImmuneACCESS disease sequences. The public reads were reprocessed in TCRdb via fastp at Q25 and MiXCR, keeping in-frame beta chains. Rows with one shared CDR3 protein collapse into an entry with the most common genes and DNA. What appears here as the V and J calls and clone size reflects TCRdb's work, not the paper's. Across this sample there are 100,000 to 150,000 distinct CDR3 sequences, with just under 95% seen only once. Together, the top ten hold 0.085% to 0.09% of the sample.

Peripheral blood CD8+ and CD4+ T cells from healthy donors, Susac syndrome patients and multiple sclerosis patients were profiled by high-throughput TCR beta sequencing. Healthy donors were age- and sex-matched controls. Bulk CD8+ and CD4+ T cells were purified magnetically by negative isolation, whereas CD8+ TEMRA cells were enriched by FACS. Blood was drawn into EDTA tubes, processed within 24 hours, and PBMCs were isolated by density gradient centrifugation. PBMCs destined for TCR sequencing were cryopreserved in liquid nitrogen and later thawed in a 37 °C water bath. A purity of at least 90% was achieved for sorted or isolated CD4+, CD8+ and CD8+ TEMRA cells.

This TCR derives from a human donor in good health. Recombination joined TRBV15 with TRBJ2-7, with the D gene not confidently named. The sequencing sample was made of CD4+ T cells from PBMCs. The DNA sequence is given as TGTGCCACCAGCAGAGATCGAAACGAGCAGTACTTC. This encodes CATSRDRNEQYF.